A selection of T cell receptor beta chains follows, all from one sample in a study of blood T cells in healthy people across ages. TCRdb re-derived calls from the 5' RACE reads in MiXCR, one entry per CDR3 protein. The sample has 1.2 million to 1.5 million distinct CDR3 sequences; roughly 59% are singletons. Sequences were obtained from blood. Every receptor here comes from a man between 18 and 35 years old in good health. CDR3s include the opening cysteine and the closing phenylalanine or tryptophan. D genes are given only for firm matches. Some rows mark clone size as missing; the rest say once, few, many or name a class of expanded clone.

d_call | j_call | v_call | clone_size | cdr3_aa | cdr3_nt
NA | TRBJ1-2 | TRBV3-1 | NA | CASSQEGGKSYGYTF | TGTGCCAGCAGCCAAGAGGGAGGAAAATCCTATGGCTACACCTTC
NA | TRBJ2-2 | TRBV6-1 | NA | CASSDRGGTNTRELFF | TGTGCCAGCAGTGATAGGGGGGGCACGAACACCAGGGAGCTGTTTTTT
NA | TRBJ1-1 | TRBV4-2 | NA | CASSRGPTVMNTEAFF | TGTGCCAGCAGCCGGGGTCCGACAGTTATGAACACTGAAGCTTTCTTT
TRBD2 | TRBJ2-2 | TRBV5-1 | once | CASSRGTSRTGELFF | TGCGCCAGCAGCCGGGGGACTAGCCGGACCGGGGAGCTGTTTTTT
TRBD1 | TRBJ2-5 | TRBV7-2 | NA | CASSITGGETQYF | TGTGCCAGCAGCATAACAGGGGGAGAGACCCAGTACTTC
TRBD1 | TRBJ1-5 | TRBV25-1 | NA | CASSETGVRQPQHF | TGTGCCAGCAGTGAGACAGGGGTTCGTCAGCCCCAGCATTTT
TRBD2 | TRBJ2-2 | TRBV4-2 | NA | CASSQDGSGGRNTGELFF | TGTGCCAGCAGCCAAGATGGTAGCGGGGGGCGAAACACCGGGGAGCTGTTTTTT
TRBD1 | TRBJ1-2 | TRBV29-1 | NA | CSVDYRGGDGYTF | TGCAGCGTTGACTACAGGGGAGGAGACGGCTACACCTTC
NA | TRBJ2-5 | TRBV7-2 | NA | CASSLMGNERFF | TGTGCCAGCAGCTTAATGGGAAATGAGCGGTTCTTC
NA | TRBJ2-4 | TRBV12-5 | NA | CASGPGHEENIQYF | TGTGCTAGTGGTCCGGGACATGAGGAGAACATTCAGTACTTC
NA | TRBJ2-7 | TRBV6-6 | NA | CASRVVYEQYF | TGTGCCAGCAGAGTAGTATACGAGCAGTACTTC
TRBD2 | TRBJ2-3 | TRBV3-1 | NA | CASSQIGTRVPDTQYF | TGTGCCAGCAGCCAAATCGGGACTAGGGTCCCAGATACGCAGTATTTT
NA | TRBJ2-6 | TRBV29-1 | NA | CSVEELYSTNVLTF | TGCAGCGTTGAAGAGTTGTACTCGACCAACGTCCTGACTTTC
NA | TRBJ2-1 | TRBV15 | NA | CATSGGSTRHEQFF | TGTGCCACCAGCGGGGGTTCAACTAGGCACGAGCAGTTCTTC
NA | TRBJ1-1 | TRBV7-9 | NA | CASSLGPAQRNTEAFF | TGTGCCAGCAGCTTAGGACCCGCTCAACGGAACACTGAAGCTTTCTTT
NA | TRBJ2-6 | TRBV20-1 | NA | CSARRISGANVLTF | TGCAGTGCTCGCCGTATCTCTGGGGCCAACGTCCTGACTTTC
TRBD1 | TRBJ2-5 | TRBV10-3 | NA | CAIWSGQGRQETQYF | TGTGCCATCTGGTCGGGACAGGGCCGCCAAGAGACCCAGTACTTC
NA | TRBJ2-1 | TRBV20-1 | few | CSARDDRSVNEQFF | TGCAGTGCTAGAGACGACAGGTCTGTGAATGAGCAGTTCTTC
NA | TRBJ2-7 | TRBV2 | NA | CASSEEHLYEQYF | TGTGCCAGCAGTGAAGAGCACCTTTACGAGCAGTACTTC
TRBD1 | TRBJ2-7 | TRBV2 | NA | CARGQGGYEQYF | TGTGCCAGGGGACAGGGAGGCTACGAGCAGTACTTC
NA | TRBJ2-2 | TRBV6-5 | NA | CASSYSIQGPNTGELFF | TGTGCCAGCAGTTACTCGATTCAGGGTCCAAACACCGGGGAGCTGTTTTTT
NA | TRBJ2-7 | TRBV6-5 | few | CASSFLTSSYEQYF | TGTGCCAGCAGTTTCTTGACATCTAGCTACGAGCAGTACTTC
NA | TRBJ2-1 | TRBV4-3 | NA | CASSQDVADGYNEQFF | TGCGCCAGCAGCCAAGATGTGGCGGACGGCTACAATGAGCAGTTCTTC
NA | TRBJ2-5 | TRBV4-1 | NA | CASSPEDGPIRGQYF | TGCGCCAGCAGCCCAGAAGACGGTCCAATTCGTGGCCAGTACTTC
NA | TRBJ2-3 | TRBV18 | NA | CASSSTVDTQYF | TGTGCCAGCTCATCAACGGTAGATACGCAGTATTTT
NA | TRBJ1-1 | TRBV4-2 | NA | CASSQEGPNTEAFF | TGTGCCAGCAGCCAAGAGGGCCCGAACACTGAAGCTTTCTTT
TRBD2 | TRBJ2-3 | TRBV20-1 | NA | CSGASGSSDTQYF | TGCAGTGGGGCTAGCGGGAGTTCAGATACGCAGTATTTT
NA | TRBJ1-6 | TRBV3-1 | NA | CASSSTSEAYNSPLHF | TGTGCCAGCAGTTCCACCTCGGAAGCCTATAATTCACCCCTCCACTTT
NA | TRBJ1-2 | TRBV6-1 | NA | CASSLTGSSDGYTF | TGTGCCAGCAGTTTAACAGGGAGTTCAGATGGCTACACCTTC
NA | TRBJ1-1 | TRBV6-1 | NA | CASSDLGGGTEAFF | TGTGCCAGCAGTGACTTAGGGGGTGGCACTGAAGCTTTCTTT
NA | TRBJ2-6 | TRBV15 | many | CAVGPADSGANVLTF | TGTGCCGTCGGACCGGCAGACTCTGGGGCCAACGTCCTGACTTTC
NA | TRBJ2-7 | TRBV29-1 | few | CSVEQSGKTYEQYF | TGCAGCGTTGAACAGTCCGGGAAAACCTACGAGCAGTACTTC
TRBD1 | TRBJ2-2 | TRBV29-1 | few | CSVEVGGTNTGELFF | TGCAGCGTTGAAGTAGGGGGCACGAACACCGGGGAGCTGTTTTTT
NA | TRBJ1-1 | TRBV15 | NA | CATSRAGLVAFF | TGTGCCACCAGCAGAGCTGGCCTAGTAGCTTTCTTT
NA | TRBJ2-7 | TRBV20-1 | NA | CSARDIGGSYEQYF | TGCAGTGCTAGAGATATCGGCGGCTCCTACGAGCAGTACTTC
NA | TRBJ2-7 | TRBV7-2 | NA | CASSLDRRRYEQYF | TGTGCCAGCAGCTTAGACAGGAGGAGATACGAGCAGTACTTC
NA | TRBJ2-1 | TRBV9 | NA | CASSVGLGGGNGQFF | TGTGCCAGCAGCGTAGGTCTAGGGGGGGGAAATGGGCAGTTCTTC
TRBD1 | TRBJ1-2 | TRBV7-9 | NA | CASSLAPGQSYGYTF | TGTGCCAGCAGCTTAGCGCCGGGACAGTCCTATGGCTACACCTTC
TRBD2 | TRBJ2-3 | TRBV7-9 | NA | CASSLALETSGSHTDTQYF | TGTGCCAGCAGCTTAGCGCTAGAGACTAGCGGGAGCCACACAGATACGCAGTATTTT
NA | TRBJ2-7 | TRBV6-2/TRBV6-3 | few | CASTLRETGSYEQYF | TGTGCCAGCACCCTCCGAGAGACAGGCAGCTACGAGCAGTACTTC
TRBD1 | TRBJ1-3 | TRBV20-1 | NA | CSAKQGRGGGNTIYF | TGCAGTGCTAAACAGGGGCGTGGGGGCGGAAACACCATATATTTT
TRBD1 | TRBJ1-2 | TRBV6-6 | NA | CASSYNRDRGSGYTF | TGTGCCAGCAGTTACAATCGGGACAGGGGATCTGGCTACACCTTC
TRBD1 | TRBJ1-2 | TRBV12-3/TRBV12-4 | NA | CASIGTGVGYTF | TGTGCCAGCATCGGGACAGGGGTAGGCTACACCTTC
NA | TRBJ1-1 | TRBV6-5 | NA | CASSSPWAGTEAFF | TGTGCCAGCAGTTCCCCCTGGGCTGGCACTGAAGCTTTCTTT
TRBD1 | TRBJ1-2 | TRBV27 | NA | CASRGTGRQTYGYTF | TGTGCCAGCAGGGGGACAGGGCGGCAGACCTATGGCTACACCTTC
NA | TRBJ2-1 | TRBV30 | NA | CAWSRQPRGNEQFF | TGTGCCTGGAGTCGTCAGCCAAGGGGAAATGAGCAGTTCTTC
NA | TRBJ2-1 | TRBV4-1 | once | CASSPQSNEQFF | TGCGCCAGCAGCCCCCAGTCGAATGAGCAGTTCTTC
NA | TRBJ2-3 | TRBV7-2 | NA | CASSSTRTITDTQYF | TGTGCCAGCAGCTCAACTAGGACGATCACAGATACGCAGTATTTT
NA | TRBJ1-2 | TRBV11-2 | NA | CASSLVAGGGLGGGYTF | TGTGCCAGCAGCTTAGTCGCCGGCGGGGGGCTGGGTGGTGGCTACACCTTC